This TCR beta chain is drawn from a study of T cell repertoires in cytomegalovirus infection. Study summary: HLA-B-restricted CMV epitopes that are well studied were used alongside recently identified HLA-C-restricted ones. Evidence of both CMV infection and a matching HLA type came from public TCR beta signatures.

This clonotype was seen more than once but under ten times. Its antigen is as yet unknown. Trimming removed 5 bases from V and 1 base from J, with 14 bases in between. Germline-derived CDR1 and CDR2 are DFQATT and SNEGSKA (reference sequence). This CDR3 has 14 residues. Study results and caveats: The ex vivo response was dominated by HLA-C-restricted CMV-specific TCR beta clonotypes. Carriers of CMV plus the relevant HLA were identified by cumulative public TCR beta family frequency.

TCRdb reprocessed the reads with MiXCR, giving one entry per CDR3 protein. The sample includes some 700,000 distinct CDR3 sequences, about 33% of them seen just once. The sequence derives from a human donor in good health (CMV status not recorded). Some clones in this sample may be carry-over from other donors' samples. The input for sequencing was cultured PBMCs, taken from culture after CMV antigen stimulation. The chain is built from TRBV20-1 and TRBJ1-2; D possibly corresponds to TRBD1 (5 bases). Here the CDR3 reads CSALQGADNYGYTF. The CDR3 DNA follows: TGCAGTGCTTTGCAGGGAGCGGATAACTATGGCTACACCTTC.